This T cell receptor beta chain was obtained from a study of blood T cell repertoires in COVID-19. V gave up 0 bases and J gave up 1 base, with 13 bases separating them. Germline V CDR1 and CDR2: SGHKS, YYEKEE (reference sequence). The length of the CDR3 is 16 residues. This clone was found a few times. The table came from immunoSEQ multiplex PCR; TCRdb's copy has only in-frame clones and leaves some out. The sample shows some 200,000 clones, 80% to 90% of them seen only once. What was sequenced was peripheral blood. This chain uses TRBV5-5 with TRBJ1-2, with TRBD1 as a possible D gene (5 bases). This TCR was recovered from a woman in her sixties or seventies with COVID-19, enrolled during active disease. CDR3 in DNA: TGTGCCAGCAGCTTGGCCATCGGACAAAATAACTATGGCTACACCTTC. This codes for CASSLAIGQNNYGYTF.